This entry describes one T cell receptor (beta chain). What it recognizes is unknown. The CDR3 has 17 residues. V lost 4 bases, J lost 0 bases, and 18 bases lay in between. Per the germline V gene, CDR1 is SGHRS and CDR2 is YFSETQ. This record belongs to a study of T-cell reconstitution after alpha-beta-depleted transplantation in children. Using unique molecular identifiers, the investigators prepared the TCRbeta library. TCRdb used MiXCR to reprocess the PCR reads, holding one entry per CDR3 protein. The sample has about 77,000 distinct CDR3 sequences; over 15% are singletons. Study findings and constraints: At the one-year point after transplant, T-cell counts and TCRbeta diversity were found to come mostly from T cells that had been newly produced. Alpha-beta T cells present about two months after transplant were reported to originate from several hundred expanded graft clones.

This receptor was obtained from a male patient between 2 and 15 years old who had a stem cell transplant for acute lymphoblastic leukemia, so the T cells may come from the graft donor. Specimen: PBMCs, mostly from graft donor cells, collected 360 days after TCRalphabeta/CD19-depleted stem cell transplant. V gene TRBV5-1 combines with J gene TRBJ2-3; TRBD2 is a possible D gene (6 bases). The DNA for the CDR3 is TGCGCCAGCAGCCTACTTAAAAAGGAGGGAAGCACAGATACGCAGTATTTT. Translating gives CASSLLKKEGSTDTQYF.